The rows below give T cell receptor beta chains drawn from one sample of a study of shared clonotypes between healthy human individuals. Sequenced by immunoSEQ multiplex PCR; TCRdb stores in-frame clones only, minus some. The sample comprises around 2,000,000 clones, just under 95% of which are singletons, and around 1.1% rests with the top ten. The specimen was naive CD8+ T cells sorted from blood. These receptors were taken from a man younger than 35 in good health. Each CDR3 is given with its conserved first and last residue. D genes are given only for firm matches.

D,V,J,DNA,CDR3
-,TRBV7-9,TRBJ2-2,TGTGCCAGCAGCGCCCCTAATGGGAACGGGGAGCTGTTTTTT,CASSAPNGNGELFF
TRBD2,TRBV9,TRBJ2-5,TGTGCCAGCAGCGTAGAGGAGGGAGGGCCGGAGACCCAGTACTTC,CASSVEEGGPETQYF
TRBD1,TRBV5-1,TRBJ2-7,TGCGCCAGCAGCTTGGGGCAGGGGGCGTACGAGCAGTACTTC,CASSLGQGAYEQYF
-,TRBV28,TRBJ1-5,TGTGCCAGCAGTTTAGGGTCATTCAATCAGCCCCAGCATTTT,CASSLGSFNQPQHF
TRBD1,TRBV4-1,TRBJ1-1,TGCGCCAGCAGAGGACAGGGGAATACTGAAGCTTTCTTT,CASRGQGNTEAFF
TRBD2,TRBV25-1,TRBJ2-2,TGTGCCAGCAGTGTACTTGCCGGGACTAGAAGCACCGGGGAGCTGTTTTTT,CASSVLAGTRSTGELFF
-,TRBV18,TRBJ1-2,TGTGCCAGCTCACCGACTTTGGTGGCAGAAAACTATGGCTACACCTTC,CASSPTLVAENYGYTF
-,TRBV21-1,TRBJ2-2,TGTGCCAGCAGCAAAAGGACGGGGCAGACGAACACCGGGGAGCTGTTTTTT,CASSKRTGQTNTGELFF
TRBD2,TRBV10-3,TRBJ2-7,TGTGCCATCAGTGAGTCGGGACTAGCGCTTGCCTACGAGCAGTACTTC,CAISESGLALAYEQYF
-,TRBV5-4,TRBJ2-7,TGTGCCAGCAGCTCGGACTTAACCTACGAGCAGTACTTC,CASSSDLTYEQYF
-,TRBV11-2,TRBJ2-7,TGTGCCAGCAGCGATGGTTGGGGGCGCTACGAGCAGTACTTC,CASSDGWGRYEQYF
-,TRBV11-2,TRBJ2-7,TGTGCCAGCAGCTTAGGGGCGGGCGGATTTTTGTACGAGCAGTACTTC,CASSLGAGGFLYEQYF